Included here is one T cell receptor (beta chain) sequence, with context. The sample comes from a study of cytomegalovirus exposure and HLA in healthy donors. Vbeta (60) and Jbeta (13) primers were used in the PCR. The data were produced by immunoSEQ multiplex PCR, yet TCRdb's version contains in-frame clones alone and is incomplete. The table lists under 200,000 clones, roughly four fifths of them singletons. Germline loops: CDR1 SGHNT, CDR2 YENEEA. The V and J ends lost 5 bases and 7 bases respectively, with 20 bases between them. This CDR3 region has 16 residues. The J gene is TRBJ2-2, the V gene TRBV11-3; D is possibly TRBD1 (6 bases). The sample taken for sequencing was PBMCs. This receptor was obtained from a man between 40 and 49 years old in good health and CMV-seronegative. CDR3 coding DNA: TGTGCCAGCAGCCCACAGGGCCGGCGAGGTCTCGGGGAGCTGTTTTTT. Its protein is CASSPQGRRGLGELFF. The full variable domain, in which reference TRBV11-3 and TRBJ2-2 provide the parts outside the CDR3, is EAGVVQSPRYKIIEKKQPVAFWCNPISGHNTLYWYLQNLGQGPELLIRYENEEAVDDSQLPKDRFSAERLKGVDSTLKIQPAELGDSAVYLCASSPQGRRGLGELFFGEGSRLTVL.